Listed here is a single T cell receptor beta chain. Its specific antigen is unknown. No much larger clone is present one base from it, and per-base qualities are unavailable. These data come from a study of PD-L1 blockade in urothelial cancer listed by TCRdb under 2017. Notes on the research overall: All patients started therapy in about 2014 and received atezolizumab 1,200 mg intravenously every 3 weeks. About nine tenths of the roughly 29 patients were males with bladder-origin urothelial cancer, and about 60% of the roughly 30 reported a prior smoking history. Patients had an ECOG performance status of 0 or 1 and had received between 0 and 3 prior chemotherapy regimens. Blood samples were analyzed 3 weeks after the start of treatment (second dose) and 6 weeks after the start of treatment. Blood samples gave a median of around 140,000 T cells and 88,000 or so unique TCRs, with a median clonality of 0.080. An exploratory multi-omic analysis was conducted of the somatic, immune and clinical correlates of response to PD-L1 blockade with atezolizumab in urothelial cancer. Pretreatment tumor samples, along with matched peripheral blood collected serially before and after atezolizumab treatment, underwent TCR sequencing. Durable clinical benefit meant progression-free survival longer than 6 months, and TCR features were also tested against progression-free and overall survival. Whole exome sequencing and RNA sequencing of pretreatment tumors were performed alongside TCR sequencing in the same patients. Some ten patients reached durable clinical benefit, while about 20 patients did not. Approximately 29 patients had pretreatment blood TCR-seq, about 25 had at least one posttreatment blood collection, and about 25 had tumor TCR-seq. Beyond this particular receptor, the publication reports: Improved progression-free and overall survival was found to be associated with pretreatment peripheral blood TCR clonality below the median. Greater expansion of tumor-associated TCR clones in peripheral blood 3 weeks after the start of treatment was observed in patients with durable benefit (n ≈ 24, p = 0.022). Because of the small sample size (n = 29) and the many exploratory analyses performed, the results are intended to be regarded as hypothesis-generating.

This specimen's time point label, per the study, means: pretreatment peripheral blood. The cohort included some 30 patients with locally advanced or metastatic urothelial carcinoma who were treated at Memorial Sloan Kettering on a trial protocol. Peripheral blood mononuclear cells were collected from each patient pretreatment and during treatment, giving between 1 and 8 total time points per patient. The Qiagen DNeasy Blood extraction kit was used to purify genomic DNA from total PBMCs and tumor samples. PBMCs were collected pretreatment and during treatment, and were isolated and stored as previously described. To estimate absolute template abundance from read counts, synthetic TCR analog templates were spiked into each PCR. The immunoSEQ assay was used to amplify TCRbeta CDR3 regions from genomic DNA with bias-controlled V and J gene primers. Sequencing of rearranged TCRbeta segments was performed at approximately 20X coverage. Per the original workflow: Sequencing errors were corrected by clustering and CDR3s were annotated against IMGT to assign V, D and J genes. Only productive TCRbeta rearrangements were used in downstream analyses, excluding out-of-frame or stop-codon sequences. Clonality was computed as one minus Shannon entropy normalized by the log of the number of unique productive sequences. Clones differing between time points or between blood and tumor were identified by Fisher's exact test with Benjamini-Hochberg correction at adjusted p below 0.01. TCRdb re-hosts the immuneACCESS table, in-frame sequences only. Its copies lack some clones; in the studies checked, an unresolved V gene accounts for under half of them, and the cause for the rest is not known. The V and J calls and clone size come from that table; D and trimming were worked out from the DNA. For this sample the table gives about 53,000 clones, of which 87% were detected only once. 14% to 15% of the sample lies in the top ten.

The sample consisted of PBMCs, taken around atezolizumab (anti-PD-L1) treatment. This TCR was sampled from an older woman with urothelial cancer.

CDR3 sequence: CASSLDQAEHTEAFF. At the DNA level, the sequence is TGTGCCAGCAGCTTAGATCAGGCCGAGCACACTGAAGCTTTCTTT. The chain was built from TRBV7-3 and TRBJ1-1; too little of a D gene remains to name it. Taken from the germline V gene, the CDR1 and CDR2 loops are SGHTA and FQGTGA. The V end loses 2 bases and the J end loses 3 bases, and a stretch of 13 bases separates them. Taken from cysteine to phenylalanine, the CDR3 has 15 residues. Just CDR3 DNA is preserved here, 45 bases in frame from base 1.